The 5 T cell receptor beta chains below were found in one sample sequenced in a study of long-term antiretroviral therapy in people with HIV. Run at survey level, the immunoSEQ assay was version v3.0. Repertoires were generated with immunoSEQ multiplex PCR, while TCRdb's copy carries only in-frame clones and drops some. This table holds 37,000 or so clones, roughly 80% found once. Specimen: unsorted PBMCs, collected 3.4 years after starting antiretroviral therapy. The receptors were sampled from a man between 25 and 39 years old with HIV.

Written as DNA, the CDR3 is TGTGCCAGCAGCTTCCGCGGGACAGCCGGCGACGGCTACACCTTC. Its translation is CASSFRGTAGDGYTF. V usage is TRBV5-6 and J usage is TRBJ1-2, with 7 bases aligning to TRBD1. The V and J ends lost 2 bases and 8 bases, in that order; junction bases with no gene match: 12. This CDR3 is 15 amino acids long. Germline V gives CDR1 SGHDT, CDR2 YYEEEE.

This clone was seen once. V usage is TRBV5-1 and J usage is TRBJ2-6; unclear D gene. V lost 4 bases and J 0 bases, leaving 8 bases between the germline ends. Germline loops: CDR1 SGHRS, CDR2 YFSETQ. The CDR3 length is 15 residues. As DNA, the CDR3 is TGCGCCAGCAGCGTAAGGGACTCTGGGGCCAACGTCCTGACTTTC. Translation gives CASSVRDSGANVLTF.

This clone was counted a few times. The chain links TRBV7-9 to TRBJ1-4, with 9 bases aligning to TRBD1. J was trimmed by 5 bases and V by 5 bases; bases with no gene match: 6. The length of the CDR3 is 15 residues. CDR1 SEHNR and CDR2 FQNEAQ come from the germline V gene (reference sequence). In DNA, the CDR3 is TGTGCCAGCAGCCCGCCGGGACAGGGAAATGAAAAACTGTTTTTT. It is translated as CASSPPGQGNEKLFF.

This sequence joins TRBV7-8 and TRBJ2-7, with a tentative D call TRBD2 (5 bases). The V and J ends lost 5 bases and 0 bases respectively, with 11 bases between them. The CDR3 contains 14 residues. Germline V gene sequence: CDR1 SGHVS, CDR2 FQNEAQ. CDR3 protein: CASSPSGSSYEQYF. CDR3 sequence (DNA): TGTGCCAGCAGCCCCTCGGGGTCCTCCTACGAGCAGTACTTC.

The chain's CDR3 is CASSRGRQARGYGYTF. DNA of the CDR3: TGTGCCAGTAGCCGAGGGAGGCAGGCAAGAGGATATGGCTACACCTTC. This chain connects TRBV19 to TRBJ1-2; D is uncertain. Trimming left V 6 bases short and J 5 bases short, with 22 bases between. There are 16 residues in the CDR3. CDR1 LNHDA and CDR2 SQIVND come from the germline V gene (reference sequence).